This T cell receptor beta chain was identified during a study of blood T cell repertoires in COVID-19. Study in general: From the United States, Italy and Spain came samples of acute and convalescent COVID-19. PBMCs, B-cell-depleted T cells, or T cells provided the cDNA or gDNA that made up the material.

Germline V gene data show CDR1 as MRHNA and CDR2 as SNTAGT. This CDR3 is built from 15 residues. Trimming left V 2 bases short and J 4 bases short, with 12 bases between. Per the original data handling: Reference gene primer amplification gave estimated nucleated cell counts. Clones were sequenced by immunoSEQ multiplex PCR, and TCRdb holds only the in-frame ones, with some missing. V, J and clone size were drawn from that table, and D and trimming were deduced from the DNA. This table holds 300,000 to 350,000 clones, 75% to 95% found once. A Seattle source enrolled patients during active infection and followed them longitudinally.

The sequenced sample was peripheral blood. The source is a woman in her twenties or thirties with COVID-19, enrolled during active disease. V and J are TRBV6-4 and TRBJ2-1; the D gene is possibly TRBD2 (6 bases). CDR3 sequence reads: CASSDGTGSYNEQFF. As DNA, the CDR3 is TGTGCCAGCAGTGACGGGACTGGTTCGTACAATGAGCAGTTCTTC.